This T cell receptor (beta chain) is drawn from a study of PD-1 blockade in mismatch repair-deficient tumors. In the study overall: Patients had roughly twelve mismatch repair-deficient cancer types, all previously treated and progressing.

The CDR3 loop spans 15 amino acids. The germline gives CDR1 SGHNT, CDR2 YENEEA. V was cut by 0 bases and J by 6 bases, with 15 bases left in between. Clones were sequenced by immunoSEQ multiplex PCR, and TCRdb holds only the in-frame ones, with some missing. The sample consists of 75,000 to 85,000 clones, roughly 80% of them appearing once. This clone was detected a few times. TCR sequencing covered a few patients who responded to pembrolizumab. Material: peripheral blood, obtained 12 weeks after starting pembrolizumab. The V and J genes are TRBV11-3 and TRBJ2-7; D is unresolved. This sequence originates from an adult with mismatch repair-deficient cancer. The CDR3 DNA reads TGTGCCAGCAGCTTAGATCCCCGAGAAGCGCTCGAGCAGTACTTC. Translating it yields CASSLDPREALEQYF.